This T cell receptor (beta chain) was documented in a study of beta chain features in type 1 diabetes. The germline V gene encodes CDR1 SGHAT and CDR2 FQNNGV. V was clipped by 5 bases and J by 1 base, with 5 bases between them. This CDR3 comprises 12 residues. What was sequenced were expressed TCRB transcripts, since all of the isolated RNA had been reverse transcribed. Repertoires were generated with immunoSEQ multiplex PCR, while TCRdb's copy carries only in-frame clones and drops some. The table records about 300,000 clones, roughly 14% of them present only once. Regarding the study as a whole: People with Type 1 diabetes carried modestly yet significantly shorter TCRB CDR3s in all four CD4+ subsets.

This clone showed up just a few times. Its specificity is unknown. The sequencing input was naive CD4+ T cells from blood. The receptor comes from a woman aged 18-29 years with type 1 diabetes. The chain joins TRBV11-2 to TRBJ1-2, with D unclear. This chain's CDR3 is CASSEYNYGYTF. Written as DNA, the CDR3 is TGTGCCAGCAGCGAGTATAACTATGGCTACACCTTC.